Presented here are 15 T cell receptor beta chains from one specimen sequenced in a study of cytomegalovirus exposure and HLA in healthy donors. PCR involved 60 Vbeta and 13 Jbeta primers. The data were produced by immunoSEQ multiplex PCR, yet TCRdb's version contains in-frame clones alone and is incomplete. The data hold 80,000 to 100,000 clones, with 55% to 85% observed a single time. Material: PBMCs. The receptor source for this set is a woman in her late teens or twenties in good health and CMV-seropositive.

This clone was seen a few times. The V gene is TRBV7-3, the J gene TRBJ2-3, with 7 positions matching TRBD1. Looked up from germline, CDR1 is SGHTA and CDR2 is FQGTGA. With 4 bases clipped from V and 1 base from J, the junction kept 8 bases outside the gene matches. The CDR3 runs 16 residues. CDR3 nucleotides: TGTGCCAGCAGCTCCCTGAGAGGACAGGGCACAGATACGCAGTATTTT. Protein: CASSSLRGQGTDTQYF.

The chain carries TRBV7-8 and TRBJ2-3; no definite D call. Germline V CDR1 and CDR2: SGHVS, FQNEAQ. Between the trimmed V and J ends, which lost 5 bases and 0 bases, there was a span of 9 bases. The CDR3 covers 14 residues. The CDR3 DNA reads as TGTGCCAGCAGCCCAGAGGAGAGCACAGATACGCAGTATTTT. This translates into CASSPEESTDTQYF.

V and J are TRBV6-5 and TRBJ1-2; D perhaps matches TRBD1 (5 bases). This CDR3 is built from 15 residues. Germline assignment: CDR1 MNHEY and CDR2 SVGAGI. V shed 0 bases and J shed 4 bases, with 12 bases lying between them. In nucleotides, the CDR3 is TGTGCCAGCAGTTACTCCCCGGGGGGGGGCTATGGCTACACCTTC. It yields the protein CASSYSPGGGYGYTF.

The chain is built from TRBV2 and TRBJ2-7, with 8 bases that match TRBD2. This CDR3 is 15 amino acids long. Per germline, CDR1 SNHLY and CDR2 FYNNEI. V lost 5 bases, J lost 0 bases, and 6 bases stayed unmatched. The CDR3 DNA sequence: TGTGCCAGCAGTCGGGAGCGGGGGTCCTCCTACGAGCAGTACTTC. It translates to CASSRERGSSYEQYF.

V gene TRBV4-3 combines with J gene TRBJ2-1; no clear D gene. Germline V CDR1 and CDR2: LGHNA, YSLEER. This CDR3 comprises 14 residues. Trimming removed 3 bases at V and 5 bases at J, with 11 bases between. The CDR3 DNA reads as TGCGCCAGCAGCCAGGTCGCTAAAGACAATGAGCAGTTCTTC. This translates into CASSQVAKDNEQFF.

This clone was detected once. This chain joins TRBV11-2 and TRBJ2-5, with 7 nucleotides matching TRBD2. CDR3 length: 15 residues. CDR1 is SGHAT and CDR2 is FQNNGV in the germline V gene. Losses at the gene ends were 4 bases for V and 4 bases for J; bases not matched to a gene: 9. This CDR3 is CASSSIVGGPETQYF. CDR3 bases: TGTGCCAGCAGCTCGATCGTGGGAGGGCCAGAGACCCAGTACTTC. The whole variable domain, filled in from reference TRBV11-2 and TRBJ2-5, reads EAGVAQSPRYKIIEKRQSVAFWCNPISGHATLYWYQQILGQGPKLLIQFQNNGVVDDSQLPKDRFSAERLKGVDSTLKIQPAKLEDSAVYLCASSSIVGGPETQYFGPGTRLLVL.

The chain uses TRBV28 and TRBJ2-5; 10 bases match TRBD1. Per the germline V gene, CDR1 is MDHEN and CDR2 is SYDVKM. V gave up 2 bases and J gave up 4 bases; unmatched junction bases: 7. The CDR3 has 16 residues. CDR3 residues: CASSLTGTGVVETQYF. CDR3 in DNA: TGTGCCAGCAGTTTAACGGGGACAGGGGTGGTAGAGACCCAGTACTTC.

The gene calls are TRBV19 and TRBJ2-7, with 7 bases matching TRBD1. J was trimmed by 6 bases and V by 5 bases; bases with no gene match: 1. Germline CDR1 LNHDA, CDR2 SQIVND (reference sequence). This CDR3 comprises 11 residues. CDR3 sequence reads: CASSPGGEQYF. The CDR3 DNA reads TGTGCCAGTAGTCCAGGGGGCGAGCAGTACTTC.

The chain employs TRBV7-9 and TRBJ2-1; D uncertain. Deletions cut 2 bases from V and 3 bases from J, with 11 bases between. Germline V lookup: CDR1 SEHNR, CDR2 FQNEAQ (reference sequence). The CDR3 has 15 residues. The CDR3 bases are TGTGCCAGCAGCTTAAGCCTCGACTTCTACAATGAGCAGTTCTTC. This translates into CASSLSLDFYNEQFF.

The chain employs TRBV9 and TRBJ2-7; D may be TRBD2 (5 bases). Germline CDR1 and CDR2: SGDLS and YYNGEE. Trimming shortened V by 2 bases and J by 6 bases, and 12 bases separated the two germline ends. The CDR3 is 13 amino acids. DNA for the CDR3: TGTGCCAGCAGCGTCGCTACTAGTTCCGAGCAGTACTTC. This codes for CASSVATSSEQYF.

This clone was picked up a small number of times. The V gene is TRBV19, the J gene TRBJ2-1, with TRBD2 as a possible D gene (5 bases). Trimming took off 3 bases at V and 4 bases at J, with 13 bases between the two ends. Germline V gene sequence: CDR1 LNHDA, CDR2 SQIVND (reference sequence). The length of the CDR3 is 15 residues. Written as DNA, the CDR3 is TGTGCCAGTAGTATGGTGGGAGTAGATTACAATGAGCAGTTCTTC. Protein: CASSMVGVDYNEQFF.

V and J are TRBV7-8 and TRBJ2-5, with TRBD2 as a possible D gene (5 bases). The CDR3 runs 12 residues. Trimming cost V 2 bases and J 7 bases, with 8 bases left between them. The V gene's germline CDR1 is SGHVS and CDR2 FQNEAQ. The CDR3 DNA is TGTGCCAGCAGCTTACGGGGTTTGACCCAGTACTTC. It translates to CASSLRGLTQYF.

CDR3 in DNA: TGTGCCAGCAGCCGCGGGATGAACACTGAAGCTTTCTTT. Amino acid sequence: CASSRGMNTEAFF. The chain carries TRBV4-2 and TRBJ1-1; D gene unclear. The CDR3 totals 13 residues. Trimming took 4 bases from V and 0 from J, leaving 6 bases between them. Germline V gives CDR1 LGHNA, CDR2 YNFKEQ.

This sequence joins TRBV4-1 and TRBJ2-2; weak D call: TRBD2 (5 bases). Per the germline V gene, CDR1 is MGHRA and CDR2 is YSYEKL. Trimming stripped 0 bases from V and 7 bases from J, with 12 bases between. The CDR3 runs 15 residues. CDR3 in DNA: TGCGCCAGCAGCCAAGATGAGGGCACCGGCGGGGAGCTGTTTTTT. This codes for CASSQDEGTGGELFF.

The J gene is TRBJ2-3, the V gene TRBV4-1; unclear D gene. Germline V lookup: CDR1 MGHRA, CDR2 YSYEKL. The CDR3 has 15 amino acids. V was shortened by 5 bases and J by 1 base, with 13 bases between the two germline ends. The DNA of the CDR3 is TGCGCCAGCAGCTCTGAAGTCTCGGGCACAGATACGCAGTATTTT. It is translated as CASSSEVSGTDTQYF.